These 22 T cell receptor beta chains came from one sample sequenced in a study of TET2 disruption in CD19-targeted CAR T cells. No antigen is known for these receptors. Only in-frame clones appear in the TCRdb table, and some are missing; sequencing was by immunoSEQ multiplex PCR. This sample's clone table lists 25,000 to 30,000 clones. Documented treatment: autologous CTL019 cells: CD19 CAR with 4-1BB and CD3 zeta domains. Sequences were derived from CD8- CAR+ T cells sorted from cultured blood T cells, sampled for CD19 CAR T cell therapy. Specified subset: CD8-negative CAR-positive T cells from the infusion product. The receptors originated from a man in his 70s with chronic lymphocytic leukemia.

This chain's CDR3 is CASSKLAGGTYDYTF. CDR3 DNA (partial): TGTGCCAGCAGCAAACTAGCGGGGGGTACCTACGAC. V and J are TRBV6-2 or TRBV6-3 and TRBJ1-2; maybe TRBD1 (5 bases). The read terminates 3 residues ahead of where the CDR3 ends, so the germline J gene completes it. Looked up from germline, CDR1 is MNHEY and CDR2 is SVGEGT. This CDR3 has 15 residues.

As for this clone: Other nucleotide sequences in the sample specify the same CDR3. The chain's CDR3 is CASSNTGAGNTIYF. The CDR3 bases that were read are TGTGCCAGCAGCAACACAGGGGCTGGAAACACC. The chain has TRBV5-6 and TRBJ1-3; the match to TRBD1 covers 7 bases. The CDR3 end falls 3 residues outside the read, so it is completed with the germline J gene. Germline V gene sequence: CDR1 SGHDT, CDR2 YYEEEE. The CDR3 has 14 residues. J gave up 2 bases and V 4 bases, and 3 bases lay outside the gene matches.

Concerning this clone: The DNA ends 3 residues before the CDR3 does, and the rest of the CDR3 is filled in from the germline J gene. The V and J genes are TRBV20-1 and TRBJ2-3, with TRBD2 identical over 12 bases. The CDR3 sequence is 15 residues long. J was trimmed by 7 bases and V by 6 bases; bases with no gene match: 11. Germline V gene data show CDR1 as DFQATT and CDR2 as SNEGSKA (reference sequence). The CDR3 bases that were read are TGCAGTGCACTCCCTAGCGGGGGGGGCTCGAATACG. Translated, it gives CSALPSGGGSNT. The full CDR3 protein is CSALPSGGGSNTQYF.

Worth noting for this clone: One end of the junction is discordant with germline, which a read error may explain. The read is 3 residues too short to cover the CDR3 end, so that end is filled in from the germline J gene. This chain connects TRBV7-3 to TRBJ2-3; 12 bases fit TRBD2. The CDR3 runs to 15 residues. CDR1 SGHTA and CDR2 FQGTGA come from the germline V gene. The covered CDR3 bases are TGTTCCAGCAGCCAGCTAGCGGGGGGGCCGAATACG. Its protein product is CSSSQLAGGPNT. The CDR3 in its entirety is CSSSQLAGGPNTQYF.

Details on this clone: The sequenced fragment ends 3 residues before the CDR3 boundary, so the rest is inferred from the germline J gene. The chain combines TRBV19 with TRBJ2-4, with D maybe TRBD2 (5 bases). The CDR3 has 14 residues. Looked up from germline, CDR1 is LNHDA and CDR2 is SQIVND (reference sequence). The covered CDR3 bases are TGTGCCAGTATGGCCCTCGGGGAATGGTATGGT. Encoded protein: CASMALGEWYG. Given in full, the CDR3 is CASMALGEWYGQYF.

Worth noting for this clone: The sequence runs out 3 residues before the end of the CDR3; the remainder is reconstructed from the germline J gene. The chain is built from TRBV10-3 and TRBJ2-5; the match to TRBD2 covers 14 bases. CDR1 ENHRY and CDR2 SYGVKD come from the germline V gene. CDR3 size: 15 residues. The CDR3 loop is CAISGTSGGTDTQYF. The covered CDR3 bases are TGTGCCATCAGTGGGACTAGCGGGGGGACAGATACC.

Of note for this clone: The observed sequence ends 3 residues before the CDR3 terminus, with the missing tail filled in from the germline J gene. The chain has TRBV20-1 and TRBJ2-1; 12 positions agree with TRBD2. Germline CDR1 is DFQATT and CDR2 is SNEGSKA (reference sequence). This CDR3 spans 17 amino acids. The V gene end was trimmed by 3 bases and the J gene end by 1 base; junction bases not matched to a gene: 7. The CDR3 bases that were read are TGCAGTGCTAGCGAACTAGCGGGGGGAGTTTCCTACAATGAG. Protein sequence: CSASELAGGVSYNE. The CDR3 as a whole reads CSASELAGGVSYNEQFF.

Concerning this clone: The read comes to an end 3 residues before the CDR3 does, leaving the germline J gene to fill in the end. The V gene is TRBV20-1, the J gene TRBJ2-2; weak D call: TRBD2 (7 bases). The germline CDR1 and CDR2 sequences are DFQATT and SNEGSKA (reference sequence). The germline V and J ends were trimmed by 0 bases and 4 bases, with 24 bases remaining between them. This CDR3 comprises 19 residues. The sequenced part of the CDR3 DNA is TGCAGTGCTAGAGATGTCTCCCCCTGGGGGGGCCTGGGCACCGGGGAG. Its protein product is CSARDVSPWGGLGTGE. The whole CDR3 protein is CSARDVSPWGGLGTGELFF.

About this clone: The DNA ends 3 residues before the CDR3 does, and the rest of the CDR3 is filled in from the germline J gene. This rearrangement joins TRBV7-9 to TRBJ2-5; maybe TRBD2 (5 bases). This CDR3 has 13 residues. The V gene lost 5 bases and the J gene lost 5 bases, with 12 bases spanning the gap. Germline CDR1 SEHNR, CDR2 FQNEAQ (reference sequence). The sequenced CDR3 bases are TGTGCCAGCAGCAATCCAGGCGGGGAGACC. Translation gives CASSNPGGET. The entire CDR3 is CASSNPGGETQYF.

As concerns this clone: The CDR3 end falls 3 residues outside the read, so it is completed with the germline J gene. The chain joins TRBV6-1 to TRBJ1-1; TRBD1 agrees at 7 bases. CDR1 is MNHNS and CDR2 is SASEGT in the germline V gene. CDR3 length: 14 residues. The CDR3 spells CASSEAYRAGGAFF. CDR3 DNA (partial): TGTGCCAGCAGTGAAGCCTATCGGGCAGGGGGA.

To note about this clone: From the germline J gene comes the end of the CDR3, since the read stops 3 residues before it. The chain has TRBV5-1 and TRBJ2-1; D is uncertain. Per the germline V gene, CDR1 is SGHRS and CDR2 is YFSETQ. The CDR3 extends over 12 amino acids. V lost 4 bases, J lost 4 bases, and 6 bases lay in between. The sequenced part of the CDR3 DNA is TGCGCCAGCAGCGTCGGGTACAATGAG. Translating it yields CASSVGYNE. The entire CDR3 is CASSVGYNEQFF.

The CDR3 DNA, read in part, is TGTGCCGTGGACAGGAATTCACCC. Translated, it gives CAVDRNSP. The entire CDR3 sequence reads CAVDRNSPLHF. V is TRBV2 and J is TRBJ1-6; 7 bases are a match to TRBD1. The read ends 3 residues early relative to the CDR3; the germline J gene fills the gap. Germline CDR1 reads SNHLY; CDR2 reads FYNNEI. This CDR3 has 11 residues. Unmatched junction bases numbered 2, after V lost 11 bases and J lost 7 bases.

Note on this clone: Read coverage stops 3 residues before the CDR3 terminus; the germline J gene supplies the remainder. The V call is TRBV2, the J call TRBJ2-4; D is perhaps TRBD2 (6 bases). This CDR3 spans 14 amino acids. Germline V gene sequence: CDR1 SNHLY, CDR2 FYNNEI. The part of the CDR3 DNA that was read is TGTGCCAGCAGTGACAGGGAGGCAGTCCAGCCT. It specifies CASSDREAVQP. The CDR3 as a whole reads CASSDREAVQPQYF.

Incomplete CDR3 DNA: TGTGCCAGTGGGGACAGGTCCTACGAG. It translates to CASGDRSYE. The full-length CDR3 reads as CASGDRSYEQYF. This chain links TRBV27 with TRBJ2-7; 8 bases are shared with TRBD1. The CDR3 extends 3 residues past the end of the read, so its final part is completed from the germline J gene. The CDR3 consists of 12 residues. Trimming cost V 9 bases and J 1 base; bases outside gene matches: 2. Germline CDR1 MNHEY, CDR2 SMNVEV (reference sequence).

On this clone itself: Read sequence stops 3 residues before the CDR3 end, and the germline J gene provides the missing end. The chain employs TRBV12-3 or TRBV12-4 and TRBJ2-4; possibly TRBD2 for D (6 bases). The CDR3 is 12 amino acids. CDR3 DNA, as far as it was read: TGTGCCAGCAGCCCAGGAGGGCCTGGT. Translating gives CASSPGGPG. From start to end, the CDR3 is CASSPGGPGQYF.

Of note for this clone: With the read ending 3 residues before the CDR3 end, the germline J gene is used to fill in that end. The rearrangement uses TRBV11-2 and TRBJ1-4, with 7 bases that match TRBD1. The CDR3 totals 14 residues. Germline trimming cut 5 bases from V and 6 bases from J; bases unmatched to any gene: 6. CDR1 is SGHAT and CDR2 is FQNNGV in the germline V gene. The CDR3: CASSPYTGDEKLFF. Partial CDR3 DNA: TGTGCCAGCAGCCCCTACACAGGGGATGAAAAA.

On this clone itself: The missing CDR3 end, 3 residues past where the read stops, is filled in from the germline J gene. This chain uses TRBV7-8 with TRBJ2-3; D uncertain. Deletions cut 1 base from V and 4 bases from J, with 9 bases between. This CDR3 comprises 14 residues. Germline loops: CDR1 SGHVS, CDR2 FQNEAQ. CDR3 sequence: CASSLGTASDTQYF. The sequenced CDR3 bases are TGTGCCAGCAGCTTAGGAACAGCCTCAGATACG.

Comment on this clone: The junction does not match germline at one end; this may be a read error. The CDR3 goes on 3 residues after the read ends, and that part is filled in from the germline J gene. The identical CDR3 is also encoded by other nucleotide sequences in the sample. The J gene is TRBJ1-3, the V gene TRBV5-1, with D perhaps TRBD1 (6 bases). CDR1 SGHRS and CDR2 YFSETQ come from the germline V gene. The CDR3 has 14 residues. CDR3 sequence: CASADRSSGNTIYF. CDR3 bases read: TGCGCCAGCGCCGACAGGAGCTCTGGAAACACT.

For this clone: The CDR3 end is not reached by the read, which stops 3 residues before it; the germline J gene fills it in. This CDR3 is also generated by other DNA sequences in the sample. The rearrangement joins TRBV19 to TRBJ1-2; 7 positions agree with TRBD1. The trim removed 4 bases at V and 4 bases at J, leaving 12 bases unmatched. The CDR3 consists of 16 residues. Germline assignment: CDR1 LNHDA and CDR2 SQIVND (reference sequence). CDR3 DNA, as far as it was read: TGTGCCAGTAGTAGCACCGGAGGGGGCATCGGCTATGGC. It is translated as CASSSTGGGIGYG. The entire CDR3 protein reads CASSSTGGGIGYGYTF.

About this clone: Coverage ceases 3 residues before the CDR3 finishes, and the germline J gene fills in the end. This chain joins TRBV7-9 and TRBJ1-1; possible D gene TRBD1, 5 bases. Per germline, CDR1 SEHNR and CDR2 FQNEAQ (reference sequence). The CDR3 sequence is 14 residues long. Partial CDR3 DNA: TGTGCCAGCAGCTTAGCGAAGGGGTTGGACATT. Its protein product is CASSLAKGLDI. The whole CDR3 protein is CASSLAKGLDIAFF. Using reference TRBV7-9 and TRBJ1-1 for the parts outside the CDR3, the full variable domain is DTGVSQNPRHKITKRGQNVTFRCDPISEHNRLYWYRQTLGQGPEFLTYFQNEAQLEKSRLLSDRFSAERPKGSFSTLEIQRTEQGDSAMYLCASSLAKGLDIAFFGQGTRLTVV.

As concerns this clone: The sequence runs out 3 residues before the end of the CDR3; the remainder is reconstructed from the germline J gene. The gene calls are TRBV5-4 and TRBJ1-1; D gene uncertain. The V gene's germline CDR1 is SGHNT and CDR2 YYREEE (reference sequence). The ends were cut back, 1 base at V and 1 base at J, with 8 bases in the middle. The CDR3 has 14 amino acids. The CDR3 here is CASSLNSQNTEAFF. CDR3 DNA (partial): TGTGCCAGCAGCTTGAACAGCCAGAACACTGAA. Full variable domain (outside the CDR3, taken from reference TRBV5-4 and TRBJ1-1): ETGVTQSPTHLIKTRGQQVTLRCSSQSGHNTVSWYQQALGQGPQFIFQYYREEENGRGNFPPRFSGLQFPNYSSELNVNALELDDSALYLCASSLNSQNTEAFFGQGTRLTVV.

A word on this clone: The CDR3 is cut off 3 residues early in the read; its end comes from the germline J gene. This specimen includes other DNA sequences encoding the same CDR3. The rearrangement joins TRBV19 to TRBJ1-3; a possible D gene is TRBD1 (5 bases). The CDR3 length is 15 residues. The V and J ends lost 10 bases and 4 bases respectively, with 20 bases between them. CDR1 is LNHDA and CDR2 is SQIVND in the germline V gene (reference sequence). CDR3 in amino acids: CATRQGLQGGNTIYF. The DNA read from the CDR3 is TGTGCCACACGCCAGGGTCTCCAGGGCGGAAACACC.